This TCR beta chain derives from a study of blood T cell repertoires in COVID-19. Overall study context: T cells, B-cell-depleted T cells, or PBMCs provided the cDNA or gDNA that served as material.

TCRdb's copy holds only in-frame clones and misses some; the assay was immunoSEQ multiplex PCR. Of some 160,000 clones listed, 88% are singletons. The CDR3 extends over 14 amino acids. Germline V gene data show CDR1 as SGHAT and CDR2 as FQNNGV. Trimming pared 1 base from V and 6 bases from J, leaving 10 bases between. The participants were between about 18 and 90 years old and came from 24 US areas. Sequenced input: PBMCs or T cells enriched from blood (not recorded which). This receptor was taken from a woman in her 50s who had recovered from COVID-19. V is TRBV11-2 and J is TRBJ2-1; D may be TRBD1 (5 bases). The chain's CDR3 is CASSLGGRANEQFF. Here the CDR3 DNA reads TGTGCCAGCAGCTTAGGGGGCAGGGCCAATGAGCAGTTCTTC.